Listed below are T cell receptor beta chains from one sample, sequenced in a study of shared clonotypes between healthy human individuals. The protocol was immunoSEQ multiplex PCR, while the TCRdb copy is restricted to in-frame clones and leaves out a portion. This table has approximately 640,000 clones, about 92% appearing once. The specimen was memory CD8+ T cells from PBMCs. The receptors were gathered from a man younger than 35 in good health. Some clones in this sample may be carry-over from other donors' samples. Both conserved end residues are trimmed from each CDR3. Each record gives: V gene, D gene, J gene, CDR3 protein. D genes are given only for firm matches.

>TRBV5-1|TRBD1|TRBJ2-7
ASSSDRGIHEQY
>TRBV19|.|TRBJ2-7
ASSIATSYEQY
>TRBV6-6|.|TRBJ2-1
ASTYQGDEQF
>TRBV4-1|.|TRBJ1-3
ASSGLRDSDSGNTIY
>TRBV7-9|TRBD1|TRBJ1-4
ASSLAQGAGSEKLF
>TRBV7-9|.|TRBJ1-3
ASSGQVGNTIY
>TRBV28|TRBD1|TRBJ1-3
ASSPARGRNTIY
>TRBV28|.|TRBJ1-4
ASSPVRGSEKLF
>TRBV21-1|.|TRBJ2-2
ASSKLKGQGAGGELF
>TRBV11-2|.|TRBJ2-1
ASSLVWGYQVSYNEQF
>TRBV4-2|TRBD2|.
ASSPLQRDLSYEQY
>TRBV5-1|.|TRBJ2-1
ASSLPGPSYNEQF
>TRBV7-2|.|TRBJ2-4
ASSRQITRMENIQY
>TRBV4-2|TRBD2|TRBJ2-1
ASSQGGGRAALFDNEQF
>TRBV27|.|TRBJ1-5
ASSYQGPNQPQH
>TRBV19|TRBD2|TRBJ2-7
ASSISPSGSEQY
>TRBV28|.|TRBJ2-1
ASSPAGDSLNEQF
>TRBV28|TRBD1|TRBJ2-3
ASSPTLGAGGRDTQY
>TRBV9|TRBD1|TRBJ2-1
ASSGRDRGGNEQF
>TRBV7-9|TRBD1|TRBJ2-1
ASSPRTGDGQDNEQF
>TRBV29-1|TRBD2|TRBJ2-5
SVSRTSGMETQY
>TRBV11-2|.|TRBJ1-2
ASGRDYGYT
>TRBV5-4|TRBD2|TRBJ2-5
ASSLVGAGLAGQETQY
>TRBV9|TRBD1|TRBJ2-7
ASSVGGTGPYEQY
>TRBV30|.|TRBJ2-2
AWILRTGELF
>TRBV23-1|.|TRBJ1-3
ASSQAMEDEAPGNTIY
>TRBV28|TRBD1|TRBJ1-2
ATWTGGSGYGYT
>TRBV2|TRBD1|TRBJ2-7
ASSELRTGSDYEQY
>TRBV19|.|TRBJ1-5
ASSQRDGNQPQH
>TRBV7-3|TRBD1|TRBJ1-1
ASSPTTLQGGYTEAF
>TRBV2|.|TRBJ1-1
ASKTALNTEAF
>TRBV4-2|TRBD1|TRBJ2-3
ASSQVQGSTDTQY
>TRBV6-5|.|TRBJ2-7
ASSSGRGYEQY
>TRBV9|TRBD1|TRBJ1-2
ASSTSPGTGVGGYT
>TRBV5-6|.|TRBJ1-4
ASSYRELTNEKLF
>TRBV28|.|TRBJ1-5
ASSHPGSYSNQPQH
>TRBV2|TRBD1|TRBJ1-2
ASSELLAGGTLYGYT
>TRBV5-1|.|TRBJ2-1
ASSFGYNEQF